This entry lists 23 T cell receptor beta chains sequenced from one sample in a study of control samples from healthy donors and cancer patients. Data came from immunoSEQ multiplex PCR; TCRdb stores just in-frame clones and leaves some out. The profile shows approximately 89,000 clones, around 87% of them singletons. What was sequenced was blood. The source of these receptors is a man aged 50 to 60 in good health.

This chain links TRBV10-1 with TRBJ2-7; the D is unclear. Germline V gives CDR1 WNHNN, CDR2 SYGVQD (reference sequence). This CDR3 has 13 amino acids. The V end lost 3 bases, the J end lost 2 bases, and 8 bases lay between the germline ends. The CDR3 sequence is CASSERITYEQYF. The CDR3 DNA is TGCGCCAGCAGTGAACGGATTACCTACGAGCAGTACTTC.

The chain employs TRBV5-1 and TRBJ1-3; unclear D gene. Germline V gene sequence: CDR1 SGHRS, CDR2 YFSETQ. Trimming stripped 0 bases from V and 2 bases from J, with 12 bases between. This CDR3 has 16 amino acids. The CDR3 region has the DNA TGCGCCAGCAGCTTGGATTGGGTTGGGACTGGAAACACCATATATTTT. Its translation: CASSLDWVGTGNTIYF.

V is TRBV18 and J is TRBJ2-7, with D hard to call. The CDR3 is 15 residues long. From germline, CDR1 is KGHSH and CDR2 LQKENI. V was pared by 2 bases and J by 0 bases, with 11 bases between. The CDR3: CASSPSRAHSYEQYF. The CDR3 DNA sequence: TGTGCCAGCTCACCATCCCGGGCCCACTCCTACGAGCAGTACTTC.

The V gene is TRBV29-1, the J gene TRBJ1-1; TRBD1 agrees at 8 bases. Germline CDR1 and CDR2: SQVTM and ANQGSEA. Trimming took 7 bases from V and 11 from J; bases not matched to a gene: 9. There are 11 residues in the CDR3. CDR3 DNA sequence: TGCAGCGGGGAGATAGGACAGGGTGCTTTCTTT. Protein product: CSGEIGQGAFF.

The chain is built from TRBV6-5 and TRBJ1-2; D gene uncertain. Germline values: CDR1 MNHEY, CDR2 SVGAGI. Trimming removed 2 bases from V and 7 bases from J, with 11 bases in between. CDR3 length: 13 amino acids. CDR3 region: CASSYDRNGGYTF. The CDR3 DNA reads TGTGCCAGCAGTTACGACCGGAATGGTGGCTACACCTTC.

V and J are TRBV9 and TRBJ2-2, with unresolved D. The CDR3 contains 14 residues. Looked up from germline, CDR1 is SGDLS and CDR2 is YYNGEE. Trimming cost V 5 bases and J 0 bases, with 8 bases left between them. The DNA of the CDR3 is TGTGCCAGCAGTCGCGCCTCGAACACCGGGGAGCTGTTTTTT. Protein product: CASSRASNTGELFF. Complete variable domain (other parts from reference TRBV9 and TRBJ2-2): DSGVTQTPKHLITATGQRVTLRCSPRSGDLSVYWYQQSLDQGLQFLIQYYNGEERAKGNILERFSAQQFPDLHSELNLSSLELGDSALYFCASSRASNTGELFFGEGSRLTVL.

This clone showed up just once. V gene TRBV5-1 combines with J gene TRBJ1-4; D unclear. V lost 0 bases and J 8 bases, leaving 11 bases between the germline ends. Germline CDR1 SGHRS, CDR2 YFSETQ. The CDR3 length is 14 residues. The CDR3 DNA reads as TGCGCCAGCAGCTTGGAAGGGTATCAGGAAAAACTGTTTTTT. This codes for CASSLEGYQEKLFF.

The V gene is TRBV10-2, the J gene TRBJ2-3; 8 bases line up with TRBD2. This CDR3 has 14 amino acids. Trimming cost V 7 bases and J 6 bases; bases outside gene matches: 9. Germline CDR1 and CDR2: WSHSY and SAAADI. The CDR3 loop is CASKPSGGLDTQYF. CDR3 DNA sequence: TGCGCCAGCAAGCCCAGCGGGGGACTCGATACGCAGTATTTT.

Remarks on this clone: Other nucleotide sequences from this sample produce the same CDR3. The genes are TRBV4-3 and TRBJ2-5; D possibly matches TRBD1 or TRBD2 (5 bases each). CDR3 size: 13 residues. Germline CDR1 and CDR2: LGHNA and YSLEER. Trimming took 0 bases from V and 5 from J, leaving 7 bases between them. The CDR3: CASSQDREETQYF. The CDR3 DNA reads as TGCGCCAGCAGCCAAGACAGGGAGGAGACCCAGTACTTC.

The chain's CDR3 is CSVEDGQGGTDTQYF. In nucleotides, the CDR3 is TGCAGCGTTGAAGACGGACAGGGGGGCACAGATACGCAGTATTTT. The chain joins TRBV29-1 to TRBJ2-3; 10 nucleotides align to TRBD1. V dropped 0 bases and J dropped 1; count of bases not matched to a gene: 1. CDR1 is SQVTM and CDR2 is ANQGSEA in the germline V gene. The CDR3 loop spans 15 amino acids.

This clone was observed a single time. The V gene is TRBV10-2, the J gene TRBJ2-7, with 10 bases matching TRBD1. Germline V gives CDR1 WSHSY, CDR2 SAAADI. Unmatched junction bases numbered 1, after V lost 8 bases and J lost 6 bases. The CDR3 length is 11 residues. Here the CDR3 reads CASGTGVEQYV. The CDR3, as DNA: TGCGCCAGCGGGACAGGGGTCGAGCAGTACGTC.

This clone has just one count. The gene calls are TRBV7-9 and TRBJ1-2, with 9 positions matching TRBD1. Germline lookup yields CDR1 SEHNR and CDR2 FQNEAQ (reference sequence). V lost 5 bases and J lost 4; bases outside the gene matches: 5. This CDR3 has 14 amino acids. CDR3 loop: CASSGGQGAYGYTF. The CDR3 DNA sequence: TGTGCCAGCAGCGGGGGACAGGGAGCCTATGGCTACACCTTC.

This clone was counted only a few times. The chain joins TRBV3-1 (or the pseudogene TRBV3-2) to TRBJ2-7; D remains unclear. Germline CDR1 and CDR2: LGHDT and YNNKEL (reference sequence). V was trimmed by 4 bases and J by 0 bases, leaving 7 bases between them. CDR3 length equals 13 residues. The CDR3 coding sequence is TGTGCCAGCAGCCTTCATAGCTCCTACGAGCAGTACGTC. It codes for CASSLHSSYEQYV.

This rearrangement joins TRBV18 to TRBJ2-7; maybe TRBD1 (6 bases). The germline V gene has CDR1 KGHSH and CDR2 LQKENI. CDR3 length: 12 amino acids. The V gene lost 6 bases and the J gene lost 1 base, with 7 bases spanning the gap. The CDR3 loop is CASSGQSYEQYF. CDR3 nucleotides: TGTGCCAGCTCCGGACAGTCCTACGAGCAGTACTTC.

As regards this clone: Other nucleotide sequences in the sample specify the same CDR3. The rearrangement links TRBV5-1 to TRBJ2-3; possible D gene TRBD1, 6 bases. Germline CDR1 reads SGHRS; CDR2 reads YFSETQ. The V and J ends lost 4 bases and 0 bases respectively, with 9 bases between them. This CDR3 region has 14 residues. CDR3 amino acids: CASSLGQSTDTQYF. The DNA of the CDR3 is TGCGCCAGCAGCCTGGGACAAAGCACAGATACGCAGTATTTT.

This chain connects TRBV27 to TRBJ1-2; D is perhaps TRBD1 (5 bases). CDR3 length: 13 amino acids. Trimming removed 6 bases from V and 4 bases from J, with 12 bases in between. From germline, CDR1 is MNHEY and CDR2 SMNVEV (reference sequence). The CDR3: CASSTPGGYGYTF. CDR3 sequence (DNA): TGTGCCAGCAGCACCCCGGGGGGCTATGGCTACACCTTC.

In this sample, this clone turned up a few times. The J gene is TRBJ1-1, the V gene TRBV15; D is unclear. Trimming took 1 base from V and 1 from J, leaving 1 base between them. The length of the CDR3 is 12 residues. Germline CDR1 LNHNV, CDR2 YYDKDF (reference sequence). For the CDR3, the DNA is TGTGCCACCAGCAGAGGGAACACTGAAGCTTTCTTT. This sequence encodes CATSRGNTEAFF.

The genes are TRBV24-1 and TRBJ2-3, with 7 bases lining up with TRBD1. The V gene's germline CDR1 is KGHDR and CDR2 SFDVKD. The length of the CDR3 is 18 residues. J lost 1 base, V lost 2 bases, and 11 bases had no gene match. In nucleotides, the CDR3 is TGTGCCACCAGTGATTCTCCCTCCAAGGGGGCAGGCACAGATACGCAGTATTTT. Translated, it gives CATSDSPSKGAGTDTQYF.

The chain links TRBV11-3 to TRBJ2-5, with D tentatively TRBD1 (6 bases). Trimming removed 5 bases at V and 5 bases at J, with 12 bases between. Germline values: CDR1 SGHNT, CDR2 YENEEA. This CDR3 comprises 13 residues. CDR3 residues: CASSADRLETQYF. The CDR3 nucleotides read TGTGCCAGCAGCGCCGACAGGTTGGAGACCCAGTACTTC.

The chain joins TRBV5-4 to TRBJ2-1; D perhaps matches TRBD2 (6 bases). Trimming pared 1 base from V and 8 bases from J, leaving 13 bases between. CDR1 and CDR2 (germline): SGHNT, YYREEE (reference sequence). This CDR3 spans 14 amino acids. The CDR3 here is CASSLYGGMDEQFF. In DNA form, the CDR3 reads TGTGCCAGCAGCTTGTACGGGGGAATGGATGAGCAGTTCTTC.

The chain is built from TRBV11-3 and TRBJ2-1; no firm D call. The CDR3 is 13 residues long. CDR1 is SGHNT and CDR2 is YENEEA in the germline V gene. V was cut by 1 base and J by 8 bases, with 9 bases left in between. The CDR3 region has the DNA TGTGCCAGCAGCTTAGGAACCCTTGATGAGCAGTTCTTC. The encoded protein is CASSLGTLDEQFF.

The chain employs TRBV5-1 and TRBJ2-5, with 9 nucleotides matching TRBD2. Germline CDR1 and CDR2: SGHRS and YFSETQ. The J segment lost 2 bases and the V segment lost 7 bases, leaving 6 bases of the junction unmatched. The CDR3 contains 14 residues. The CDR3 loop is CASSFLAGQETQYF. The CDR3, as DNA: TGCGCCAGCTCCTTTCTAGCGGGGCAAGAGACCCAGTACTTC. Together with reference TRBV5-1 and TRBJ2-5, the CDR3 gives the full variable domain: KAGVTQTPRYLIKTRGQQVTLSCSPISGHRSVSWYQQTPGQGLQFLFEYFSETQRNKGNFPGRFSGRQFSNSRSEMNVSTLELGDSALYLCASSFLAGQETQYFGPGTRLLVL.

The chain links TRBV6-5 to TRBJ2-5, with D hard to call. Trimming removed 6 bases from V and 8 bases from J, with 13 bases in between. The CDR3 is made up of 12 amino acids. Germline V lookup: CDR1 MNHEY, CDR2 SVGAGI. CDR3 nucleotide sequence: TGTGCCAGCAGCCCCATCCAAGGAACCCAGTACTTC. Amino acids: CASSPIQGTQYF.